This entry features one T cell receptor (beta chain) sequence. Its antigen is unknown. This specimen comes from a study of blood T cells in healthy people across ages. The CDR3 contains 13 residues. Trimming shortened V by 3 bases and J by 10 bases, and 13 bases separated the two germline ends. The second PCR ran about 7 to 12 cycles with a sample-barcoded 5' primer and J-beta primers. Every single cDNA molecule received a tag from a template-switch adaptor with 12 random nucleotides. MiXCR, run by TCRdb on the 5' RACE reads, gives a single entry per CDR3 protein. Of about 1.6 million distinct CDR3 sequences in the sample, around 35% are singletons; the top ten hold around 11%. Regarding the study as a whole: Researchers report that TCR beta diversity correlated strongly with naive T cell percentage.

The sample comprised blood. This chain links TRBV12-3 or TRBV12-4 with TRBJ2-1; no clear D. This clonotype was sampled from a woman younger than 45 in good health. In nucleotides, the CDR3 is TGTGCCAGCAGTTTCGGCCAGCTTGGCGAGCAGTTCTTC. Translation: CASSFGQLGEQFF.